The clone carrying this T cell receptor (beta chain) turned up a few times. The sorted Tregs were CD4+CD25+CD127-/low cells. TCRdb called the 5' RACE reads again in MiXCR, with one record for every CDR3 protein. Of tens of thousands of distinct CDR3 sequences listed, roughly a fifth were seen once; the top ten hold about 3.8%. The CDR3 has 15 residues. V lost 3 bases and J lost 4; bases outside the gene matches: 8. CDR1 and CDR2 (germline): SGHVS, FQNEAQ. Sequenced input: Tregs sorted from blood. V usage is TRBV7-8 and J usage is TRBJ2-5, with TRBD2 matching over 7 bases. The sequence was obtained from a female donor with breast cancer. The CDR3, as DNA: TGTGCCAGCAGCTTCATGGGAGGGATTTTAGAGACCCAGTACTTC. Its translation: CASSFMGGILETQYF.